This entry concerns a single T cell receptor (beta chain). With V trimmed by 3 bases and J by 3 bases, 8 bases remained unmatched. This CDR3 contains 15 residues. Germline V gene lookup returns CDR1 MNHEY and CDR2 SMNVEV (reference sequence). This entry is derived from a study of cytomegalovirus exposure and HLA in healthy donors. It was with 60 Vbeta and 13 Jbeta primers that the PCR ran. Profiled with immunoSEQ multiplex PCR; TCRdb holds only in-frame clones, not every one. This repertoire includes about 200,000 clones. The TCR comes from a woman aged 30 to 39 in good health and CMV-seropositive. The source material was PBMCs. This chain links TRBV27 with TRBJ2-7; 7 bases line up with TRBD1. The CDR3 bases are TGTGCCAGCAGTTTCTTGGACAGGTTAAACTACGAGCAGTACTTC. Residues: CASSFLDRLNYEQYF.